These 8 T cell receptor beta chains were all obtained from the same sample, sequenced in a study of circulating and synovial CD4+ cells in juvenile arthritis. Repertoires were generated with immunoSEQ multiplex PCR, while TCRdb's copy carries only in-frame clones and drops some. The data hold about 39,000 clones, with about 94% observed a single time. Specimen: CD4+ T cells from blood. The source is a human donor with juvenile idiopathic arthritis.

The CDR3 protein is CATSRRTGRTYEQYF. Here the CDR3 DNA reads TGTGCCACCAGCAGGCGGACAGGGAGGACCTACGAGCAGTACTTC. The rearrangement joins TRBV15 to TRBJ2-7, with 8 nucleotides matching TRBD1. CDR1 LNHNV and CDR2 YYDKDF come from the germline V gene (reference sequence). With 3 bases clipped from V and 2 bases from J, the junction kept 6 bases outside the gene matches. The CDR3 is made up of 15 amino acids.

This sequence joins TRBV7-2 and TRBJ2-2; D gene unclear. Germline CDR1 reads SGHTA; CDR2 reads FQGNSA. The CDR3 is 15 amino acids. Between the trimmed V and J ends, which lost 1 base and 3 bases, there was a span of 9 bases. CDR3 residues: CASSLGRVDTGELFF. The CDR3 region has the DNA TGTGCCAGCAGCTTAGGTCGGGTGGACACCGGGGAGCTGTTTTTT.

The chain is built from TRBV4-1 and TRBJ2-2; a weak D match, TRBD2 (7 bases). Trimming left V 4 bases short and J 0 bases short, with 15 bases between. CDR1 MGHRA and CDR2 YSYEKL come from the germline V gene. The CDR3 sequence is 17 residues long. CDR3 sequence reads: CASSRKTGGPNTGELFF. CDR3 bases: TGCGCCAGCAGCCGAAAAACGGGGGGCCCGAACACCGGGGAGCTGTTTTTT.

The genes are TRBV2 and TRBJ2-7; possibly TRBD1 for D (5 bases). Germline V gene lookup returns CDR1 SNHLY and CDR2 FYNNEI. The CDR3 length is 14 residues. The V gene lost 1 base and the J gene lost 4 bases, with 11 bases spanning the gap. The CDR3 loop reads CASSEGGHPYEQYF. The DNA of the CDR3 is TGTGCCAGCAGTGAAGGGGGCCACCCTTACGAGCAGTACTTC.

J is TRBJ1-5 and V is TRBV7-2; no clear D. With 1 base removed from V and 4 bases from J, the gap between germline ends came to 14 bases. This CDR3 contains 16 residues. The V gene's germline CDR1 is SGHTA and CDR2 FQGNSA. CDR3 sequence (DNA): TGTGCCAGCAGCTTAGGCTTGCGGGGTTCGAATCAGCCCCAGCATTTT. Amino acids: CASSLGLRGSNQPQHF.

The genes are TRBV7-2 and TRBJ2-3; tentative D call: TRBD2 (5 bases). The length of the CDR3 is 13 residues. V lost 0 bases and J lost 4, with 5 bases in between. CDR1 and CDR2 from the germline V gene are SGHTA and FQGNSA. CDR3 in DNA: TGTGCCAGCAGCTTAGCGAGGGCAGATACGCAGTATTTT. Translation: CASSLARADTQYF.

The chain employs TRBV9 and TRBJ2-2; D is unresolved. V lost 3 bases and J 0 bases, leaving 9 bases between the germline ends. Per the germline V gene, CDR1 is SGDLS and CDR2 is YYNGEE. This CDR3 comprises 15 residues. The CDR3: CASSDTRSNTGELFF. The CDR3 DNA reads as TGTGCCAGCAGCGACACCAGGTCGAACACCGGGGAGCTGTTTTTT.

The CDR3 region has the DNA TGTGCCAGCAGCTTGGACAGGGGAGGCAATCAGCCCCAGCATTTT. Amino acid sequence: CASSLDRGGNQPQHF. The chain uses TRBV11-2 and TRBJ1-5; 9 nucleotides agree with TRBD1. The CDR3 has 15 residues. With 3 bases clipped from V and 2 bases from J, the junction kept 2 bases outside the gene matches. Germline CDR1 SGHAT, CDR2 FQNNGV.